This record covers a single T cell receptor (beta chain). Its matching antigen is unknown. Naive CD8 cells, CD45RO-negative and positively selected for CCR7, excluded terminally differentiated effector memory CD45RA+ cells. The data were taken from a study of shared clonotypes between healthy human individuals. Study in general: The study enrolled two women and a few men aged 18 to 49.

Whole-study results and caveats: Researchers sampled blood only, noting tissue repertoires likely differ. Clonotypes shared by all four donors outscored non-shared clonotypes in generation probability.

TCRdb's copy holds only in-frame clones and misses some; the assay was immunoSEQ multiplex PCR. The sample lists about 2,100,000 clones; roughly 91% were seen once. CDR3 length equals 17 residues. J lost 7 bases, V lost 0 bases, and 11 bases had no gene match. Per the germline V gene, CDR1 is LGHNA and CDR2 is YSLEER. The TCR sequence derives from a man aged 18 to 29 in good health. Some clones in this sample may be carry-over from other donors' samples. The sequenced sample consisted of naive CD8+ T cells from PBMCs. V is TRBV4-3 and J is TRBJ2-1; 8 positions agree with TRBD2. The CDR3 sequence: CASSQDLQREIGNEQFF. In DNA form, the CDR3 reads TGCGCCAGCAGCCAAGATCTCCAGCGGGAGATAGGGAATGAGCAGTTCTTC.